Presented here are 3 T cell receptor beta chains from one specimen sequenced in a study of blood T cell repertoires in COVID-19. The repertoire was sequenced with immunoSEQ multiplex PCR; TCRdb's copy has only in-frame clones and lacks some. Among approximately 90,000 clones listed, more than 70% were seen once. The sample taken for sequencing was peripheral blood. These receptors all come from a man aged 55 to 70 with acute or convalescent COVID-19.

The chain employs TRBV19 and TRBJ1-2; 8 nucleotides align to TRBD1. In germline, CDR1 is LNHDA, CDR2 SQIVND (reference sequence). CDR3 size: 18 residues. The ends lost 3 bases at V and 2 bases at J; junction bases unmatched: 14. The chain's CDR3 is CASSMSGTGSFQNYGYTF. In nucleotides, the CDR3 is TGTGCCAGTAGTATGAGCGGGACAGGCAGCTTCCAAAACTATGGCTACACCTTC.

The chain couples TRBV5-1 to TRBJ1-2; 7 bases are shared with TRBD1. Per the germline V gene, CDR1 is SGHRS and CDR2 is YFSETQ. After removal of 5 bases from V and 4 bases from J, the junction contained 11 bases not matched to a gene. This CDR3 comprises 15 residues. In DNA, the CDR3 is TGCGCCAGCAGGGTGGGGACAGCAAACATCTATGGCTACACCTTC. It yields the protein CASRVGTANIYGYTF.

The count of this clone is one. CDR3 loop: CASSEGGIDGYTF. For the CDR3, the DNA is TGCGCCAGCAGTGAGGGCGGGATCGATGGCTACACCTTC. V usage is TRBV10-2 and J usage is TRBJ1-2; no definite D call. CDR3 length equals 13 residues. V lost 2 bases to trimming and J lost 6 bases, with 10 bases between them. From germline, CDR1 is WSHSY and CDR2 SAAADI.